These 24 T cell receptor beta chains share one sample of origin, sequenced in a study of T cell responses to AZD1222 COVID-19 vaccine. Generated by immunoSEQ multiplex PCR, the TCRdb table keeps only in-frame clones and is missing some. This table has more than 85,000 clones, around 80% appearing once. Sequenced here: peripheral blood, sampled on day 0 of AZD1222 vaccination. The origin of the receptors is an adult in good health.

This sequence joins TRBV12-3 or TRBV12-4 and TRBJ1-2, with a weak D call TRBD1 (5 bases). Deletions cut 6 bases from V and 7 bases from J, with 15 bases between. The CDR3 has 13 amino acids. CDR3 nucleotides: TGTGCCAGCAGCAGACAGCAGTATACTGGCTACACCTTC. Translation gives CASSRQQYTGYTF.

This chain joins TRBV4-3 and TRBJ1-4; tentative D call: TRBD1 (6 bases). V gave up 0 bases and J gave up 7 bases, with 15 bases separating them. Germline V gene lookup returns CDR1 LGHNA and CDR2 YSLEER. CDR3 size: 16 residues. DNA for the CDR3: TGCGCCAGCAGCCAAGAAGTCCAGGGGAGGGGTGAAAAACTGTTTTTT. Translating gives CASSQEVQGRGEKLFF.

This chain connects TRBV7-2 to TRBJ1-5; weak D call: TRBD1 (6 bases). V dropped 4 bases and J dropped 13 bases, with 23 bases sitting between them. The CDR3 sequence is 15 residues long. Germline V CDR1 and CDR2: SGHTA, FQGNSA. This CDR3 reads CASSSTGTPIISQHF. CDR3 coding DNA: TGTGCCAGCAGCTCAACCGGGACACCTATCATTTCACAGCATTTT.

This clone turned up a few times. The chain links TRBV12-5 to TRBJ1-2, with D tentatively TRBD1 (6 bases). V lost 5 bases, J lost 6 bases, and 16 bases lay in between. The CDR3 length is 14 residues. CDR1 is LGHNT and CDR2 is FRNRAP in the germline V gene. In DNA form, the CDR3 reads TGTGCTAGTGGTACGACTTACAGGGTTAATGGCTACACCTTC. It translates to CASGTTYRVNGYTF.

V gene TRBV23-1 combines with J gene TRBJ2-5; D might be TRBD1 or TRBD2, each matching 6 bases. TRBV23-1 is designated an ORF whose function remains uncertain. V was pared by 4 bases and J by 7 bases, with 25 bases between. This CDR3 is built from 17 residues. CDR3 coding DNA: TGCGCCAGCAGTCCCACTCGGTCGGGGGCCGGTGCAGGGACCCAGTACTTC. It specifies CASSPTRSGAGAGTQYF.

The V call is TRBV6-5, the J call TRBJ1-2; 7 bases map to TRBD1. The CDR3 length is 13 residues. V lost 5 bases to trimming and J lost 6 bases; unmatched junction nucleotides: 6. The germline gives CDR1 MNHEY, CDR2 SVGAGI. CDR3: CASSRQGENGYTF. The CDR3, as DNA: TGTGCCAGCAGTCGACAGGGAGAAAATGGCTACACCTTC.

V and J are TRBV5-4 and TRBJ2-1, with 9 bases that match TRBD2. V was pared by 0 bases and J by 4 bases, with 2 bases of the junction left unmatched. Germline lookup yields CDR1 SGHNT and CDR2 YYREEE (reference sequence). The CDR3 sequence is 15 residues long. The CDR3 sequence: CASSLGSGGYNEQFF. Written as DNA, the CDR3 is TGTGCCAGCAGCTTGGGGAGCGGGGGGTACAATGAGCAGTTCTTC.

The chain joins TRBV7-3 to TRBJ2-2; no firm D call. V was clipped by 2 bases and J by 6 bases, with 4 bases between them. The CDR3 runs to 12 residues. In germline, CDR1 is SGHTA, CDR2 FQGTGA. CDR3 sequence reads: CASSLGAGELFF. DNA of the CDR3: TGTGCCAGCAGCTTAGGGGCCGGGGAGCTGTTTTTT. The entire variable domain, with the rest obtained from reference TRBV7-3 and TRBJ2-2, is as follows: GAGVSQTPSNKVTEKGKYVELRCDPISGHTALYWYRQSLGQGPEFLIYFQGTGAADDSGLPNDRFFAVRPEGSVSTLKIQRTERGDSAVYLCASSLGAGELFFGEGSRLTVL.

The table lists this clone with a count of one. The rearrangement joins TRBV2 to TRBJ1-1; D unresolved. Germline V gene sequence: CDR1 SNHLY, CDR2 FYNNEI. Trimming took off 8 bases at V and 0 bases at J, with 10 bases between the two ends. The CDR3 is 13 amino acids. The CDR3 coding sequence is TGTGCCAGCGGTACGGTGTTGAACACTGAAGCTTTCTTT. As protein: CASGTVLNTEAFF.

The V gene is TRBV20-1, the J gene TRBJ1-5, with unresolved D. This CDR3 comprises 13 residues. Germline V gene lookup returns CDR1 DFQATT and CDR2 SNEGSKA (reference sequence). Trimming removed 3 bases from V and 1 base from J, with 7 bases in between. This CDR3 reads CSASKDSNQPQHF. The CDR3 nucleotides are TGCAGTGCTAGTAAGGACAGCAATCAGCCCCAGCATTTT.

The chain uses TRBV18 and TRBJ1-3; D is ambiguous. V was trimmed by 2 bases and J by 2 bases, leaving 7 bases between them. Germline V gene data show CDR1 as KGHSH and CDR2 as LQKENI. This CDR3 comprises 14 residues. In DNA, the CDR3 is TGTGCCAGCTCACCAAGGACGGCTGGAAACACCATATATTTT. It is translated as CASSPRTAGNTIYF.

Remarks on this clone: A junction end diverges from the germline sequence, so it may reflect a read error. The chain has TRBV29-1 and TRBJ1-1; 8 bases line up with TRBD1. From germline, CDR1 is SQVTM and CDR2 ANQGSEA. CDR3 length: 15 amino acids. The CDR3 sequence is CSVNRTGWVKTEAFF. CDR3 nucleotide sequence: TGCAGCGTCAATCGGACAGGGTGGGTGAAAACTGAAGCTTTCTTT.

In this sample, this clone turned up a few times. The chain recombines TRBV11-3 with TRBJ2-5; 10 bases match TRBD1. Trimming took 1 base from V and 7 from J; bases not matched to a gene: 9. The CDR3 has 16 amino acids. Germline loops: CDR1 SGHNT, CDR2 YENEEA. This CDR3 is CASSLGGQGTRGTQYF. The CDR3 region has the DNA TGTGCCAGCAGCTTAGGGGGACAGGGGACAAGGGGGACCCAGTACTTC.

V and J are TRBV4-3 and TRBJ1-2; D is unresolved. The CDR3 runs to 14 residues. Germline V CDR1 and CDR2: LGHNA, YSLEER. V lost 0 bases and J 2 bases, leaving 7 bases between the germline ends. The CDR3 bases are TGCGCCAGCAGCCAAGACCCAGAGAACTATGGCTACACCTTC. This gives the protein CASSQDPENYGYTF.

V gene TRBV4-1 combines with J gene TRBJ1-4; unclear D gene. V was shortened by 5 bases and J by 0 bases, with 7 bases between the two germline ends. Germline V gene lookup returns CDR1 MGHRA and CDR2 YSYEKL. The CDR3 contains 14 residues. The CDR3 is CASSLTTTNEKLFF. The CDR3 DNA follows: TGCGCCAGCAGCTTGACTACAACTAATGAAAAACTGTTTTTT.

Comment on this clone: Different DNA sequences within this sample yield the same CDR3. The chain uses TRBV6-2 or TRBV6-3 and TRBJ2-3; unclear D gene. There are 11 residues in the CDR3. Deletions cut 2 bases from V and 6 bases from J, with 3 bases between. The germline V gene encodes CDR1 MNHEY and CDR2 SVGEGT. CDR3 nucleotide sequence: TGTGCCAGCAGTTACCCGGATACGCAGTATTTT. Its protein product is CASSYPDTQYF.

The chain combines TRBV5-4 with TRBJ1-2; maybe TRBD1 (5 bases). This CDR3 has 13 residues. V was shortened by 5 bases and J by 6 bases, with 14 bases between the two germline ends. CDR1 is SGHNT and CDR2 is YYREEE in the germline V gene (reference sequence). The chain's CDR3 is CASRSRDWDGYTF. The CDR3 DNA is TGTGCCAGCAGGTCCCGGGACTGGGATGGCTACACCTTC.

The chain combines TRBV12-3 or TRBV12-4 with TRBJ1-1; D unclear. With 5 bases removed from V and 6 bases from J, the gap between germline ends came to 7 bases. This CDR3 contains 11 residues. CDR3 region: CASSGRAEAFF. The CDR3, as DNA: TGTGCCAGCAGTGGGAGGGCTGAAGCTTTCTTT.

In this sample, this clone turned up a few times. The CDR3 is CASSLHRPGNTIYF. The DNA for the CDR3 is TGTGCCAGCAGCTTACACAGGCCTGGAAACACCATATATTTT. This chain joins TRBV7-2 and TRBJ1-3, with D maybe TRBD1 (5 bases). The CDR3 is made up of 14 amino acids. Germline loops: CDR1 SGHTA, CDR2 FQGNSA. V gave up 2 bases and J gave up 2 bases, with 7 bases separating them. Combining the CDR3 with reference TRBV7-2 and TRBJ1-3 gives the whole variable domain GAGVSQSPSNKVTEKGKDVELRCDPISGHTALYWYRQSLGQGLEFLIYFQGNSAPDKSGLPSDRFSAERTGGSVSTLTIQRTQQEDSAVYLCASSLHRPGNTIYFGEGSWLTVV.

This chain links TRBV7-8 with TRBJ1-4, with D uncertain. The V end was cut by 5 bases, the J end by 3 bases, with 13 bases between. The CDR3 spans 15 residues. From germline, CDR1 is SGHVS and CDR2 FQNEAQ. CDR3 in DNA: TGTGCCAGCAGCCCCCCCCGGGCGGCTAATGAAAAACTGTTTTTT. Translation: CASSPPRAANEKLFF.

The chain uses TRBV11-2 and TRBJ2-1; tentative D call: TRBD2 (7 bases). The CDR3 contains 16 residues. CDR1 SGHAT and CDR2 FQNNGV come from the germline V gene. V lost 5 bases to trimming and J lost 2 bases, with 16 bases between them. The CDR3 DNA sequence: TGTGCCAGCAGCGACCCGAGGGGGGGGACCTACAATGAGCAGTTCTTC. Translated: CASSDPRGGTYNEQFF.

The chain uses TRBV7-6 and TRBJ1-1; D may be TRBD1 (5 bases). CDR1 is SGHVS and CDR2 is FNYEAQ in the germline V gene. This CDR3 has 16 amino acids. Trimming took 5 bases from V and 1 from J, leaving 17 bases between them. CDR3 sequence (DNA): TGTGCCAGCAGCCATGGGAGGGGTAGGGGGAACACTGAAGCTTTCTTT. This codes for CASSHGRGRGNTEAFF.

This clone has a single count. The chain couples TRBV5-1 to TRBJ1-3, with D hard to call. CDR3 length equals 16 residues. CDR1 is SGHRS and CDR2 is YFSETQ in the germline V gene. Trimming shortened V by 1 base and J by 0 bases, and 11 bases separated the two germline ends. The CDR3 DNA follows: TGCGCCAGCAGCTTGATGACGGCCAACTCTGGAAACACCATATATTTT. Translated: CASSLMTANSGNTIYF. Variable domain in full (rest from reference TRBV5-1 and TRBJ1-3): KAGVTQTPRYLIKTRGQQVTLSCSPISGHRSVSWYQQTPGQGLQFLFEYFSETQRNKGNFPGRFSGRQFSNSRSEMNVSTLELGDSALYLCASSLMTANSGNTIYFGEGSWLTVV.

The chain's CDR3 is CASGPRGQGYGYTF. The CDR3 DNA is TGCGCCAGCGGTCCCAGGGGGCAAGGCTATGGCTACACCTTC. V is TRBV5-1 and J is TRBJ1-2, with 8 nucleotides matching TRBD1. The germline V gene encodes CDR1 SGHRS and CDR2 YFSETQ. The V segment lost 7 bases and the J segment 4 bases; nucleotides outside the gene matches: 9. CDR3 length: 14 residues.